This T cell receptor (beta chain) was captured in a study of cytomegalovirus exposure and HLA in healthy donors. V was clipped by 7 bases and J by 3 bases, with 19 bases between them. CDR3 length equals 15 residues. Germline V gene data show CDR1 as SNHLY and CDR2 as FYNNEI. PCR primers comprised 60 Vbeta and 13 Jbeta primers. Assay used: immunoSEQ multiplex PCR; TCRdb lists only in-frame clones, some missing. The repertoire holds about 110,000 clones, approximately 83% seen once, with 1.5% to 2% in the top ten. The source of this sequence is a man aged 35 to 55 in good health and CMV-seronegative. Source material: PBMCs. This chain joins TRBV2 and TRBJ2-7; perhaps TRBD2 as D (6 bases). In DNA, the CDR3 is TGTGCCAGCACCGGTCCCTTCGGGAGTGACTACGAGCAGTACTTC. Protein: CASTGPFGSDYEQYF.